This record concerns one TCR beta chain sequence. The data derive from a study of shared clonotypes between healthy human individuals. About the study: Used for every donor were three CD4 naive, three CD4 memory, two CD8 naive and one CD8 memory plate.

Germline CDR1 and CDR2: KGHSH and LQKENI. The CDR3 totals 14 residues. With 3 bases clipped from V and 5 bases from J, the junction kept 5 bases outside the gene matches. Sorted-subset replicate PCR reactions were performed with about 200 ng DNA, corresponding to roughly 27,000 T cell genomes. Produced via immunoSEQ multiplex PCR; TCRdb's table is partial and in-frame only. Of 950,000 to 1,100,000 clones listed, about four fifths are singletons. The V and J genes are TRBV18 and TRBJ2-3; the match to TRBD1 covers 7 bases. The source is a young man in good health. Some clones in this sample may be carry-over from other donors' samples. Sequencing used memory CD4+ T cells from PBMCs. Subset reported: CD45RA-negative fraction. The CDR3 nucleotides are TGTGCCAGCTCACCCGGGGACAGAGAAGATACGCAGTATTTT. Amino acid sequence: CASSPGDREDTQYF.